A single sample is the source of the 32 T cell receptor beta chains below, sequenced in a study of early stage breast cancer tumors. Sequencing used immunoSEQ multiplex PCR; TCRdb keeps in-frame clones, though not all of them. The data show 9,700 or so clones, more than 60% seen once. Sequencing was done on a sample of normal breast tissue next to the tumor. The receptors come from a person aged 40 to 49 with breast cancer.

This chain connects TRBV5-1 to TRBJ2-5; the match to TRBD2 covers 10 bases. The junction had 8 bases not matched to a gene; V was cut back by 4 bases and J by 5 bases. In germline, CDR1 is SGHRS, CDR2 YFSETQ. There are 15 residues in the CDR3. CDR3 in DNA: TGCGCCAGCAGCCTGGAACTTAGCGGGAGGGAGACCCAGTACTTC. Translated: CASSLELSGRETQYF.

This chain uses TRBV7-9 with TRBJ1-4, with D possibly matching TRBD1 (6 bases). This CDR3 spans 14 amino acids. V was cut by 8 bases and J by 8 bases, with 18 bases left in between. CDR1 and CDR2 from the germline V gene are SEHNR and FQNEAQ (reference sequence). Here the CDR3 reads CASGQNGQREKLFF. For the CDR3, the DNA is TGTGCCAGCGGTCAAAACGGACAGCGGGAAAAACTGTTTTTT.

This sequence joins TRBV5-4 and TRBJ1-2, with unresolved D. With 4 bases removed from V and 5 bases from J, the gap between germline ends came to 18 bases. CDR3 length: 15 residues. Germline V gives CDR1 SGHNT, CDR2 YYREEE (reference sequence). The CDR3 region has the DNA TGTGCCAGCAGCCTCACAGATACGCCGAATTATGGCTACACCTTC. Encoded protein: CASSLTDTPNYGYTF. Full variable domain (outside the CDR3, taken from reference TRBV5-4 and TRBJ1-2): ETGVTQSPTHLIKTRGQQVTLRCSSQSGHNTVSWYQQALGQGPQFIFQYYREEENGRGNFPPRFSGLQFPNYSSELNVNALELDDSALYLCASSLTDTPNYGYTFGSGTRLTVV.

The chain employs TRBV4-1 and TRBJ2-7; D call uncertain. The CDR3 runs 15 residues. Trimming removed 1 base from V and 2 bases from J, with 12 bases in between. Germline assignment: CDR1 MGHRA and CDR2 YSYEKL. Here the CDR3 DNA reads TGCGCCAGCAGCCAAGGGGTGGGCCAGACCTACGAGCAGTACTTC. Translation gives CASSQGVGQTYEQYF.

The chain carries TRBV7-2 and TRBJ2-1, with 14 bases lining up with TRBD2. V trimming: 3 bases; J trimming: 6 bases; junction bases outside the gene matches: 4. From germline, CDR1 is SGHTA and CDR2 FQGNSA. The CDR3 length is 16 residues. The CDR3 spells CASSLLGTSGSNEQFF. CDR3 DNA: TGTGCCAGCAGCTTGTTAGGGACTAGCGGGAGCAATGAGCAGTTCTTC.

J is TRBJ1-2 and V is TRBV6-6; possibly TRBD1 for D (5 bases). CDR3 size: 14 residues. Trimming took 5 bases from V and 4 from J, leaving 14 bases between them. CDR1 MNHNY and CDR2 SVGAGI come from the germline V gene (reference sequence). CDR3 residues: CASSGPDGGYGYTF. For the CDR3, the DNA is TGTGCCAGCAGTGGACCGGATGGGGGCTATGGCTACACCTTC.

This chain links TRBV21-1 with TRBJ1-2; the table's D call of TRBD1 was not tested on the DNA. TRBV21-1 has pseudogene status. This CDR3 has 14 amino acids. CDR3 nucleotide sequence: TGTGCCAGCAAGCTAAGGGGGCCTAACTATGGCTACACCTTC. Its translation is CASKLRGPNYGYTF.

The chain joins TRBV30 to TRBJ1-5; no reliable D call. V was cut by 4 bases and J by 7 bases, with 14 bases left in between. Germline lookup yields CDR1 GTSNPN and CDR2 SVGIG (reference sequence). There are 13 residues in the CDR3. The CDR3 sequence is CAWTPLAGQPQHF. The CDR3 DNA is TGTGCCTGGACCCCACTCGCGGGGCAGCCCCAGCATTTT.

The CDR3 region is CASSPPGHGDYEQYF. CDR3 coding DNA: TGTGCCAGCTCACCGCCGGGACACGGGGACTACGAGCAGTACTTC. V gene TRBV18 combines with J gene TRBJ2-7, with TRBD1 as a possible D gene (6 bases). Germline values: CDR1 KGHSH, CDR2 LQKENI. The CDR3 loop spans 15 amino acids. V lost 3 bases to trimming and J lost 3 bases, with 15 bases between them.

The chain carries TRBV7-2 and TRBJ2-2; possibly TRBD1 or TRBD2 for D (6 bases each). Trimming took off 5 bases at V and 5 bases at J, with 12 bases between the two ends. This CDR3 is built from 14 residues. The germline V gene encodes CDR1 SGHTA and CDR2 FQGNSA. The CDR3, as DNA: TGTGCCAGCAGCCCAAGGGGGGATACCGGGGAGCTGTTTTTT. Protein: CASSPRGDTGELFF.

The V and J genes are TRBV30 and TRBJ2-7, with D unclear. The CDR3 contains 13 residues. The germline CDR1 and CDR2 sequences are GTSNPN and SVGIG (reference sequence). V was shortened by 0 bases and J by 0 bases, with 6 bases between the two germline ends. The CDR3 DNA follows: TGTGCCTGGAGTGTAGGGTTCTCCTACGAGCAGTACTTC. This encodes CAWSVGFSYEQYF.

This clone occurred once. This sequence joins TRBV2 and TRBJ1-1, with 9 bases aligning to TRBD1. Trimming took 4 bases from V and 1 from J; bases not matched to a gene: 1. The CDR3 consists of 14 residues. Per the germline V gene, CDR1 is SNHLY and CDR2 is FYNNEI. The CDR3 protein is CASSVQGANTEAFF. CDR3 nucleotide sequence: TGTGCCAGCAGTGTACAGGGGGCGAACACTGAAGCTTTCTTT.

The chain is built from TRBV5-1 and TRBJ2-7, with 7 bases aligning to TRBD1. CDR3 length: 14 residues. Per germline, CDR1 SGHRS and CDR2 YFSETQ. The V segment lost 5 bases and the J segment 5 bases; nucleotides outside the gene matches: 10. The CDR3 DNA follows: TGCGCCAGCAGTCGACAGGGTACAAACCACGAGCAGTACTTC. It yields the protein CASSRQGTNHEQYF.

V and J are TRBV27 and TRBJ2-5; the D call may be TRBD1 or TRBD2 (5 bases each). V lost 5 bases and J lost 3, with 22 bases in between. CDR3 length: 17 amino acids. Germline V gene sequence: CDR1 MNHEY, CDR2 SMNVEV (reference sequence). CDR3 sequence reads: CASSPGWGTEHEETQYF. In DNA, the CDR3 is TGTGCCAGCAGTCCTGGATGGGGGACCGAACATGAAGAGACCCAGTACTTC.

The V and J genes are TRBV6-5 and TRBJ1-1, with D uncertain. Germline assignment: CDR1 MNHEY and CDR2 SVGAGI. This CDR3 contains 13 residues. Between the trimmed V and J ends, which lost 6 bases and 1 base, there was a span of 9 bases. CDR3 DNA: TGTGCCAGCAGAGCTCCGGCGAACACTGAAGCTTTCTTT. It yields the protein CASRAPANTEAFF.

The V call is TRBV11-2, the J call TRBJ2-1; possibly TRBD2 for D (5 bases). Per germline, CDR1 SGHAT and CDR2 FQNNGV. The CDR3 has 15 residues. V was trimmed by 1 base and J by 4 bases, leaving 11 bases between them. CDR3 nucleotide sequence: TGTGCCAGCAGCTTAGCCCCCGGACTGTACAATGAGCAGTTCTTC. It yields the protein CASSLAPGLYNEQFF.

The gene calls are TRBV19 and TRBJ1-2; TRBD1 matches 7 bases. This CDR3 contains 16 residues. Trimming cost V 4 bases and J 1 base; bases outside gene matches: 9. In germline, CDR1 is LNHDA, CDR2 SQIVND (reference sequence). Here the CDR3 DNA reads TGTGCCAGTAGTAATGTGAGGCAGGGGGTTAACTATGGCTACACCTTC. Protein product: CASSNVRQGVNYGYTF. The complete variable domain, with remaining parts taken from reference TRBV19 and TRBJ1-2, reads DGGITQSPKYLFRKEGQNVTLSCEQNLNHDAMYWYRQDPGQGLRLIYYSQIVNDFQKGDIAEGYSVSREKKESFPLTVTSAQKNPTAFYLCASSNVRQGVNYGYTFGSGTRLTVV.

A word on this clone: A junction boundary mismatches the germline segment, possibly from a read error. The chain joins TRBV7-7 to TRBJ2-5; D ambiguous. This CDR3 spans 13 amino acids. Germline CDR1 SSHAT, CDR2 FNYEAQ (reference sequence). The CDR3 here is CASSLPHQETQYF. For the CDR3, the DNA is TGTGCTAGCAGCCTGCCACACCAAGAGACCCAGTACTTC.

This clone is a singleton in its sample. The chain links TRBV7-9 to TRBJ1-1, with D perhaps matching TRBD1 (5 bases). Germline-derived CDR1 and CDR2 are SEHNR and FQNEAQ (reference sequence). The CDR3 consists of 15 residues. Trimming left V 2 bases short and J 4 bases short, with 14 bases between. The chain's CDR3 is CASSLFTGGTTEAFF. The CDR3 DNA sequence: TGTGCCAGCAGCTTATTTACGGGAGGGACCACTGAAGCTTTCTTT.

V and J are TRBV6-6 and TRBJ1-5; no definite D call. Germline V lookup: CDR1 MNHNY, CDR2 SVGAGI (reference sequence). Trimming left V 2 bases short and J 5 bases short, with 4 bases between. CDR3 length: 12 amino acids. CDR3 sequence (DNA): TGTGCCAGCAGTTACGGGGATCAGCCCCAGCATTTT. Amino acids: CASSYGDQPQHF.

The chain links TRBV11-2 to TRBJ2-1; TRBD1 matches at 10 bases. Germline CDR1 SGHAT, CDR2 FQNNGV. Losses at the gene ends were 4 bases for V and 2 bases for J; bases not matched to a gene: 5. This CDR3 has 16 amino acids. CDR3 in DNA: TGTGCCAGCAGCTCACGAGGACAGGGGGCCTACAATGAGCAGTTCTTC. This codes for CASSSRGQGAYNEQFF. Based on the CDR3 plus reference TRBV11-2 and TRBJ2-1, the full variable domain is EAGVAQSPRYKIIEKRQSVAFWCNPISGHATLYWYQQILGQGPKLLIQFQNNGVVDDSQLPKDRFSAERLKGVDSTLKIQPAKLEDSAVYLCASSSRGQGAYNEQFFGPGTRLTVL.

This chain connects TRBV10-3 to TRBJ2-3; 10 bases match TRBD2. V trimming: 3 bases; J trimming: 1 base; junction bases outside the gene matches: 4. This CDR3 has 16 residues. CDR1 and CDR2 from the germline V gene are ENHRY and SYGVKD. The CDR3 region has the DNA TGTGCCATCAGTGATTTCCTAGCGGGAGGCACAGATACGCAGTATTTT. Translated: CAISDFLAGGTDTQYF.

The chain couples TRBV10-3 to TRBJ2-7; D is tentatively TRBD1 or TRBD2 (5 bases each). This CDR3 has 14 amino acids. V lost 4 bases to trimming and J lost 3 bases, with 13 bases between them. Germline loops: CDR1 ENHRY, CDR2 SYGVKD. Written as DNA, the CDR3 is TGTGCCATCAGTGGCATAGGGACGGACTACGAGCAGTACTTC. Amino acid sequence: CAISGIGTDYEQYF.

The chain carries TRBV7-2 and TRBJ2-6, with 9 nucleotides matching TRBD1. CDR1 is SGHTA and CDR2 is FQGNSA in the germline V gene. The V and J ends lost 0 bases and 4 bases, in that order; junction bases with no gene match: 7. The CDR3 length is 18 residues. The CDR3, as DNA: TGTGCCAGCAGCTTAGCTGCCGGGACAGGGTTCGGGGCCAACGTCCTGACTTTC. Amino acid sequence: CASSLAAGTGFGANVLTF.

CDR3 sequence: CACLGLAGESEQYF. CDR3 DNA sequence: TGTGCCTGCCTCGGACTAGCGGGAGAGTCGGAGCAGTACTTC. The gene calls are TRBV30 and TRBJ2-7; TRBD2 aligns across 13 bases. Germline CDR1 GTSNPN, CDR2 SVGIG (reference sequence). Unmatched junction bases numbered 9, after V lost 6 bases and J lost 7 bases. The CDR3 has 14 residues.

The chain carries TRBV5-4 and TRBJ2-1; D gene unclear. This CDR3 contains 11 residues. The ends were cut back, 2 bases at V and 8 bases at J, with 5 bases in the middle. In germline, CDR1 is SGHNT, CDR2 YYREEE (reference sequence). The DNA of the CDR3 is TGTGCCAGCAGCTTATTACATGAGCAGTTCTTC. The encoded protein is CASSLLHEQFF.

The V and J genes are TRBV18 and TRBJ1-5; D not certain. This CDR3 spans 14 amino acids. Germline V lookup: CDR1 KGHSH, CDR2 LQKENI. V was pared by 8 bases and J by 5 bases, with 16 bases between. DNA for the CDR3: TGTGCCAGCCAAGCAGTCCTGTCCGATCAGCCCCAGCATTTT. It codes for CASQAVLSDQPQHF.

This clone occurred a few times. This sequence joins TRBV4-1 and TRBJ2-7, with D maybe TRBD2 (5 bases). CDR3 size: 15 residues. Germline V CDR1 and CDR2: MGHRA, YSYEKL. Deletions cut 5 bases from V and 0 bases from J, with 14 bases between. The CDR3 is CASSEGYASSYEQYF. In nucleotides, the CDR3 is TGCGCCAGCAGCGAGGGATACGCAAGCTCCTACGAGCAGTACTTC.

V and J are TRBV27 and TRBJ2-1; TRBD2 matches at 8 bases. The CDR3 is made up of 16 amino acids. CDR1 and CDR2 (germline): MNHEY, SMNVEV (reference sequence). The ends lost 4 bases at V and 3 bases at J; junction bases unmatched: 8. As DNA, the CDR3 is TGTGCCAGCAGTTCGTCTAGCGGGTTGAACTACAATGAGCAGTTCTTC. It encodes CASSSSSGLNYNEQFF.

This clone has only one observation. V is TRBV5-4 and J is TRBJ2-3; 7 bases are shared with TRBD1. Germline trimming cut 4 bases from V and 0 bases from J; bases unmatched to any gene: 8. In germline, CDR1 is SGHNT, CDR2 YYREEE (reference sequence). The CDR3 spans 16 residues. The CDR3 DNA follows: TGTGCCAGCAGCCGACAGGGAGTCACTAGCACAGATACGCAGTATTTT. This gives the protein CASSRQGVTSTDTQYF.

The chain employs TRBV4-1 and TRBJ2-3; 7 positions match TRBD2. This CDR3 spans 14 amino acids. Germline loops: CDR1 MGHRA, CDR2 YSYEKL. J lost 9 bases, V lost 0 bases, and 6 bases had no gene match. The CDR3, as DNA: TGCGCCAGCAGCCAAGATGGAGCGGGAAGCACGCAGTATTTT. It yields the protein CASSQDGAGSTQYF.

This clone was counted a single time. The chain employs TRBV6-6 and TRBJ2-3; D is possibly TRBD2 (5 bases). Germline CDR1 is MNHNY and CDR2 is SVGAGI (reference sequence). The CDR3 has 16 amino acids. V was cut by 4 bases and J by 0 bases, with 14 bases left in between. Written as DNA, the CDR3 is TGTGCCAGCAGTTTAGATAGCGCCTCTAGCACAGATACGCAGTATTTT. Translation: CASSLDSASSTDTQYF.